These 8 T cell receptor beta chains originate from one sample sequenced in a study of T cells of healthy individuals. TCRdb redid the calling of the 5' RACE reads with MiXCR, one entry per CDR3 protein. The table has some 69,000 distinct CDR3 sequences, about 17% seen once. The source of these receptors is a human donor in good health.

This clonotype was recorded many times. The CDR3 protein is CASSERSTNEKLFF. CDR3 DNA: TGTGCCAGCAGTGAGCGCTCAACTAATGAAAAACTGTTTTTT. The chain couples TRBV2 to TRBJ1-4; no clear D gene. The CDR3 is 14 amino acids. Germline V CDR1 and CDR2: SNHLY, FYNNEI. V lost 3 bases, J lost 0 bases, and 5 bases lay in between.

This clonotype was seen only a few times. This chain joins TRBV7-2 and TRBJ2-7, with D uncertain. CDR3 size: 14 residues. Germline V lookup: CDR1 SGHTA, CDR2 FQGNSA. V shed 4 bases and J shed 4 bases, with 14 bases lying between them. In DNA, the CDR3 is TGTGCCAGCAGCTCCTATCTAGAAACGTACGAGCAGTACTTC. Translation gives CASSSYLETYEQYF.

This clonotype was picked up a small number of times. Here the CDR3 reads CASSSTELAGAEETQYF. In nucleotides, the CDR3 is TGTGCCAGCAGCTCCACCGAACTAGCGGGGGCCGAAGAGACCCAGTACTTC. V usage is TRBV14 and J usage is TRBJ2-5, with 11 bases matching TRBD2. The V gene's germline CDR1 is SGHDN and CDR2 FVKESK. The CDR3 totals 17 residues. J gave up 3 bases and V 5 bases, and 11 bases lay outside the gene matches.

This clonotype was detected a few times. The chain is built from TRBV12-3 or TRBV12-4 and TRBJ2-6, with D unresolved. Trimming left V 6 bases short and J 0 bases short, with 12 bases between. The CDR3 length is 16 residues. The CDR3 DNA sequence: TGTGCCAGCAGCCGATGGATCCGCTCTGGGGCCAACGTCCTGACTTTC. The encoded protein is CASSRWIRSGANVLTF.

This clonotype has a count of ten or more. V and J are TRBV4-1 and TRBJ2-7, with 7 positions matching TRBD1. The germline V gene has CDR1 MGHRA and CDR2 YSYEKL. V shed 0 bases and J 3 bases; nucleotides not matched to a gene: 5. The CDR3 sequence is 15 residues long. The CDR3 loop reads CASSQDPGQYYEQYF. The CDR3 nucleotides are TGCGCCAGCAGCCAAGACCCGGGACAGTACTACGAGCAGTACTTC.

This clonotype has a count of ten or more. The CDR3 DNA sequence: TGTGCCAGCAGCCCCCTCGCACTAGCTAACTATGGCTACACCTTC. Protein product: CASSPLALANYGYTF. The chain is built from TRBV7-9 and TRBJ1-2; D is uncertain. V was clipped by 5 bases and J by 0 bases, with 13 bases between them. The CDR3 sequence is 15 residues long. The germline V gene has CDR1 SEHNR and CDR2 FQNEAQ (reference sequence).

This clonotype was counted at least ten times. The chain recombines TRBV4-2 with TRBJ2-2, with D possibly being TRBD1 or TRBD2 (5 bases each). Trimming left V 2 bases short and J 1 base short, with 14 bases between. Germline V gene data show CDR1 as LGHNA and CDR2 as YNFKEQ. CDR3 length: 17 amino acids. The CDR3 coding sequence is TGTGCCAGCAGCCAACTTAGAAGAGGGGTGAACACCGGGGAGCTGTTTTTT. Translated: CASSQLRRGVNTGELFF.

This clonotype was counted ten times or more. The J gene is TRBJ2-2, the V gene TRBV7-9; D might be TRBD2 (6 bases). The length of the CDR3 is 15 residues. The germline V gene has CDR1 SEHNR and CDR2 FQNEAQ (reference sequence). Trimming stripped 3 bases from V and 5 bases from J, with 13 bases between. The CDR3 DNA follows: TGTGCCAGCAGCTTTAACGGACTATTGACCGGGGAGCTGTTTTTT. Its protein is CASSFNGLLTGELFF.